This passage covers 3 T cell receptor beta chains from one sample sequenced in a study of post-analysis software for immune sequencing data. Regarding the study as a whole: There were five or six TRBV segments more frequent in patients than controls, and TRBV5-6, TRBV5-1 and TRBV20-1 were among them.

Unique-molecular-identifier-tagged TCR beta cDNA libraries were used. TCRdb used MiXCR to reprocess the PCR reads, holding one entry per CDR3 protein. The table has over 250,000 distinct CDR3 sequences, just over 35% seen once. Antigens of these TCRs are unknown. The sample was blood. These receptors were taken from a girl aged 10 to 17 with multiple sclerosis.

The chain recombines TRBV5-1 with TRBJ2-1; D possibly matches TRBD1 or TRBD2 (5 bases each). CDR1 SGHRS and CDR2 YFSETQ come from the germline V gene. The V end lost 4 bases, the J end lost 4 bases, and 12 bases lay between the germline ends. The CDR3 sequence is 14 residues long. CDR3 nucleotides: TGCGCCAGCAGCCGGGACCCCGGATACAATGAGCAGTTCTTC. It yields the protein CASSRDPGYNEQFF.

There are a few counts of this clonotype. This chain links TRBV14 with TRBJ2-1; 7 positions match TRBD2. This CDR3 is 16 amino acids long. Trimming cost V 2 bases and J 4 bases; bases outside gene matches: 8. Germline values: CDR1 SGHDN, CDR2 FVKESK. CDR3 sequence reads: CASSQKGLVRYNEQFF. In DNA form, the CDR3 reads TGTGCCAGCAGCCAAAAAGGACTAGTTCGGTACAATGAGCAGTTCTTC.

The V and J genes are TRBV4-3 and TRBJ2-1, with 10 bases matching TRBD2. CDR1 is LGHNA, CDR2 YSLEER, per germline. The CDR3 length is 14 residues. Trimming removed 5 bases from V and 7 bases from J; junction bases left unmatched: 5. The CDR3 region has the DNA TGCGCCAGCAGCTGGGGACTAGCGCTTAATGAGCAGTTCTTC. Translation gives CASSWGLALNEQFF.